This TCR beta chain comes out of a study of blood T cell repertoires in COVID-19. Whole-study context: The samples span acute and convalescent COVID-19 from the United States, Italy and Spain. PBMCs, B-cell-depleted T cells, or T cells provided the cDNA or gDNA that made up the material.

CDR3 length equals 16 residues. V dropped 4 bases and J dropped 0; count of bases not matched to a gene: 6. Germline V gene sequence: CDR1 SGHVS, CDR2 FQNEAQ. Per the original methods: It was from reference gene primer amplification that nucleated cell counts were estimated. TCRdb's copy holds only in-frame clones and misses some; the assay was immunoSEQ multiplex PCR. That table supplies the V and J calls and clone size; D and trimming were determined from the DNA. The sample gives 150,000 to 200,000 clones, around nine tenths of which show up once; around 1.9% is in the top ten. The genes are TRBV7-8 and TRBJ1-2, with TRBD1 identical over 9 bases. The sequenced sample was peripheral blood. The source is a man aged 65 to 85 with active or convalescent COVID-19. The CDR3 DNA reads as TGTGCCAGCAGCTCCACTCGGGACAGGGCTAACTATGGCTACACCTTC. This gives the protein CASSSTRDRANYGYTF.